This T cell receptor beta chain emerged from a study of response to subunit inactivated influenza vaccine. This clonotype appeared once. Its specificity is not known. This CDR3 comprises 10 residues. Germline CDR1 and CDR2: DFQATT and SNEGSKA (reference sequence). Trimming cost V 6 bases and J 9 bases, with 9 bases left between them. Findings and limits, study-wide: A suggestion made by the authors is that each seasonal influenza vaccination recruits few new T cells.

TCRdb passed the RT-PCR reads through MiXCR, listing each CDR3 protein once. The sample has approximately 310,000 distinct CDR3 sequences, around a fifth seen once; the top ten hold about 10%. The chain is built from TRBV20-1 and TRBJ2-4; no reliable D call. The TCR sequence derives from a man between 45 and 75 years old who received an inactivated influenza vaccine. Here the sequenced sample was PBMCs from blood, taken 21 months after vaccination. The CDR3 DNA reads TGCAGTGCCGCTTGGGGCATTCAGTACTTC. This gives the protein CSAAWGIQYF.